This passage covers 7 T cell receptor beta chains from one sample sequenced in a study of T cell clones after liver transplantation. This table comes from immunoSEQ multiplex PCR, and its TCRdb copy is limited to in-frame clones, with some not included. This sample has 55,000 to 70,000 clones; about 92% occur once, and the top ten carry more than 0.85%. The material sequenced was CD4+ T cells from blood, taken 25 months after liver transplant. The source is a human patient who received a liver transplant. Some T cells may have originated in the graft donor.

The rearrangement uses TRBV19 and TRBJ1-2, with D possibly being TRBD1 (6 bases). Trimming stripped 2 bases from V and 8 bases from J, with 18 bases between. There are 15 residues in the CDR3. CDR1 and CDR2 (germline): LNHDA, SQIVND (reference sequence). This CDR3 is CASSIKGDNLWGYTF. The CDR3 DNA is TGTGCCAGTAGTATAAAAGGGGACAACCTATGGGGCTACACCTTC.

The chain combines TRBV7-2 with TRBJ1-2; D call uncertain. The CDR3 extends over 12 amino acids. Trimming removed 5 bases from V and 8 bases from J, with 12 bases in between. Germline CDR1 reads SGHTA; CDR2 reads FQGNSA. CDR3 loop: CASSQYSEGYTF. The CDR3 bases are TGTGCCAGCAGCCAATACAGCGAAGGCTACACCTTC.

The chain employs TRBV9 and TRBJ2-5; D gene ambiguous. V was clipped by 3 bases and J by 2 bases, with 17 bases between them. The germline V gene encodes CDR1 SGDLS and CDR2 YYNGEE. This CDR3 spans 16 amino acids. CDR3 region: CASSALPSAAQETQYF. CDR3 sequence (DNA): TGTGCCAGCAGCGCCCTCCCCTCAGCCGCTCAAGAGACCCAGTACTTC.

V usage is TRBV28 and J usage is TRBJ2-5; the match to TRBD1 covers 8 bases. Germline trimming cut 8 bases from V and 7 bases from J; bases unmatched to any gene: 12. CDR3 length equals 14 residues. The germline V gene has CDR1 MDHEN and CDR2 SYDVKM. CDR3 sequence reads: CASLMGQGTGTQYF. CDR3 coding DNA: TGTGCCAGCCTTATGGGGCAGGGGACAGGGACCCAGTACTTC. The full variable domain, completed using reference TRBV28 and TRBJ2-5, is DVKVTQSSRYLVKRTGEKVFLECVQDMDHENMFWYRQDPGLGLRLIYFSYDVKMKEKGDIPEGYSVSREKKERFSLILESASTNQTSMYLCASLMGQGTGTQYFGPGTRLLVL.

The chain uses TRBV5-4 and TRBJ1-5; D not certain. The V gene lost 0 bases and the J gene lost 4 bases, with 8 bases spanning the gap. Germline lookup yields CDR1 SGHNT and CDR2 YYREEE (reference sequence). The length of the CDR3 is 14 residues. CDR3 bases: TGTGCCAGCAGCTTGGAGGGCGGGAATCAGCCCCAGCATTTT. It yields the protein CASSLEGGNQPQHF.

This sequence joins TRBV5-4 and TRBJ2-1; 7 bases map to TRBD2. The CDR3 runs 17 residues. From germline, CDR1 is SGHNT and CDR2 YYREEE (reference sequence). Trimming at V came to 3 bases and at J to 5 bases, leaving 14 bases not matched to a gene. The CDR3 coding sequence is TGTGCCAGCAGCTCATCACCCACCCCAGGGAGGGACAATGAGCAGTTCTTC. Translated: CASSSSPTPGRDNEQFF. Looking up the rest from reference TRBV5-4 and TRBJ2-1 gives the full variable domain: ETGVTQSPTHLIKTRGQQVTLRCSSQSGHNTVSWYQQALGQGPQFIFQYYREEENGRGNFPPRFSGLQFPNYSSELNVNALELDDSALYLCASSSSPTPGRDNEQFFGPGTRLTVL.

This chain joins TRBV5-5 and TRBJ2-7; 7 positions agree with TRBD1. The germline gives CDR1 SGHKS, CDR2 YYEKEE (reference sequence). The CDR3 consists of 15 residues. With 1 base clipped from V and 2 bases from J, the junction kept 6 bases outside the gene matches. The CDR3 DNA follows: TGTGCCAGCAGCTTGCGGGCAGGGACAGCCTACGAGCAGTACTTC. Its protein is CASSLRAGTAYEQYF.